This T cell receptor beta chain is from a study of shared T cell receptors in the human thymus. The data were produced by immunoSEQ multiplex PCR, yet TCRdb's version contains in-frame clones alone and is incomplete. The data show about 660,000 clones, over 75% seen once. The CDR3 is made up of 15 amino acids. V shed 5 bases, J shed 2 bases, and the junction held 9 bases outside the gene matches. CDR1 and CDR2 (germline): SGHVS, FNYEAQ. The same data also went into a second study, on human thymus T cells. As that report states: Thymic repertoires overlap heavily among unrelated individuals, related research has reported.

This TCR derives from a boy under two years old with a congenital heart defect. This chain uses TRBV7-6 with TRBJ2-7; 7 bases are shared with TRBD2. The sample consisted of thymocytes. CDR3 sequence: CASSPRASGAYEQYF. CDR3 DNA sequence: TGTGCCAGCAGCCCCCGGGCTAGCGGCGCCTACGAGCAGTACTTC.